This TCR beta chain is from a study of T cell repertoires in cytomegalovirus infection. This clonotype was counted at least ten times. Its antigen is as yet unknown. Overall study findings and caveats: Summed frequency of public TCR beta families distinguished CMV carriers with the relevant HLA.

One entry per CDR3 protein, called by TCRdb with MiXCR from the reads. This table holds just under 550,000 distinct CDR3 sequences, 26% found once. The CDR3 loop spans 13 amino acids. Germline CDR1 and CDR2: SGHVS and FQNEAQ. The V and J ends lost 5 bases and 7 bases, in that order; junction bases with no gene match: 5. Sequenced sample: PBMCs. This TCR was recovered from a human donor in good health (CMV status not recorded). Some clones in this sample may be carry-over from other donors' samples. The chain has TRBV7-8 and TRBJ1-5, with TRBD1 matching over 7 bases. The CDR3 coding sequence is TGTGCCAGCAGCCGACAGGGAGCCCAGCCCCAGCATTTT. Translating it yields CASSRQGAQPQHF.